This TCR beta chain was profiled in a study of cytomegalovirus exposure and HLA in healthy donors. Looking at the study overall: In terms of ancestry, the Caucasian-associated cluster contained 80% to 90% of the 398 genotyped donors.

Primers for the PCR totalled 60 Vbeta and 13 Jbeta. Repertoires were generated with immunoSEQ multiplex PCR, while TCRdb's copy carries only in-frame clones and drops some. This table holds around 200,000 clones, roughly 80% found once. The CDR3 sequence is 15 residues long. V lost 0 bases to trimming and J lost 6 bases, with 13 bases between them. Per germline, CDR1 SGDLS and CDR2 YYNGEE. Comment on this clone: Its specificity is not known.

Study results and limitations: HLA alleles showed associations with 15,000 to 20,000 TCR beta sequences in a later analysis, at a 0.05 false discovery rate. According to reports, the classifier identified cytomegalovirus status with high specificity and sensitivity.

The TCR comes from a middle-aged man in good health and CMV-seronegative. J is TRBJ2-1 and V is TRBV9; a weak D match, TRBD2 (6 bases). Material: PBMCs. This CDR3 reads CASSVDGTPANEQFF. Here the CDR3 DNA reads TGTGCCAGCAGCGTAGACGGGACTCCCGCCAATGAGCAGTTCTTC.